A single sample gave rise to the 3 T cell receptor beta chains below, sequenced in a study of blood T cell repertoires in COVID-19. Clones were read by immunoSEQ multiplex PCR, and TCRdb kept only the in-frame ones, dropping some. The sample consists of some 150,000 clones, less than 80% of them appearing once. Sequencing was performed on peripheral blood. Source of these receptors: a woman of 80 years or more with active or convalescent COVID-19.

This sequence joins TRBV19 and TRBJ2-7; TRBD2 matches 7 bases. Germline V gene sequence: CDR1 LNHDA, CDR2 SQIVND (reference sequence). With V trimmed by 9 bases and J by 6 bases, 8 bases remained unmatched. CDR3 length: 12 residues. The CDR3 DNA is TGTGCCAGCGCGGGGGTGCTTGGCGAGCAGTACTTC. It codes for CASAGVLGEQYF.

The chain carries TRBV11-2 and TRBJ2-1; TRBD2 matches at 16 bases. Per the germline V gene, CDR1 is SGHAT and CDR2 is FQNNGV. The CDR3 totals 15 residues. V lost 6 bases, J lost 7 bases, and 3 bases stayed unmatched. The CDR3 bases are TGTGCCAGCAGATTGGGACTAGCGGGGGGGAATGAGCAGTTCTTC. Amino acids: CASRLGLAGGNEQFF. Filled out from reference TRBV11-2 and TRBJ2-1, the complete variable domain reads EAGVAQSPRYKIIEKRQSVAFWCNPISGHATLYWYQQILGQGPKLLIQFQNNGVVDDSQLPKDRFSAERLKGVDSTLKIQPAKLEDSAVYLCASRLGLAGGNEQFFGPGTRLTVL.

The rearrangement joins TRBV6-1 to TRBJ2-7; 10 bases agree with TRBD2. Trimming cost V 0 bases and J 3 bases; bases outside gene matches: 5. The CDR3 length is 16 residues. CDR1 and CDR2 (germline): MNHNS, SASEGT. The CDR3 loop is CASSEAAASGGYEQYF. The CDR3 coding sequence is TGTGCCAGCAGTGAAGCAGCGGCTAGCGGGGGCTACGAGCAGTACTTC.